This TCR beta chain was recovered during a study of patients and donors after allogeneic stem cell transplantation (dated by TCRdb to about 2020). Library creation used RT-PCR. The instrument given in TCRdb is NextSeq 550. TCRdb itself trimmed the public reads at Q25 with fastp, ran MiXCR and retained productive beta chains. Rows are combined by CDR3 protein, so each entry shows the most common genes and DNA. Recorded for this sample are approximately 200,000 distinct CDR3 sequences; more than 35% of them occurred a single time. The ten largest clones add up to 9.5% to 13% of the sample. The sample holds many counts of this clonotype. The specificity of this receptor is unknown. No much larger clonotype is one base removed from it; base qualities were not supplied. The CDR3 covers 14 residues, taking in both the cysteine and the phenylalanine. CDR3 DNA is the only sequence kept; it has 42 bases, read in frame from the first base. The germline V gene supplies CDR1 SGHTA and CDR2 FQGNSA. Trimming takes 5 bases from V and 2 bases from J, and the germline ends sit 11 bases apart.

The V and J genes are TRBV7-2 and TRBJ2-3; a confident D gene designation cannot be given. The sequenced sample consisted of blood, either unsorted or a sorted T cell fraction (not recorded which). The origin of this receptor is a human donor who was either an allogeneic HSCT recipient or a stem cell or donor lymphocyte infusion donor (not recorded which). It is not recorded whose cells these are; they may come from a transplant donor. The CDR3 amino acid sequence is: CASSQAWDTDTQYF. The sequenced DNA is TGTGCCAGCAGCCAGGCGTGGGACACAGATACGCAGTATTTT.